These 25 T cell receptor beta chains share one sample of origin, sequenced in a study of shared clonotypes between healthy human individuals. Generated by immunoSEQ multiplex PCR, the TCRdb table keeps only in-frame clones and is missing some. Among around 1.4 million clones, approximately 98.5% were seen once, and the ten largest hold over 0.3%. Sequencing used naive CD4+ T cells sorted from blood. Regarding subset: CD45RA+ positively selected. The receptor set was obtained from a young man in good health.

V and J are TRBV9 and TRBJ2-1, with D perhaps matching TRBD2 (6 bases). Trimming shortened V by 0 bases and J by 8 bases, and 18 bases separated the two germline ends. Germline V gene data show CDR1 as SGDLS and CDR2 as YYNGEE. The CDR3 length is 16 residues. CDR3 loop: CASSVGGAGRTYEQFF. CDR3 bases: TGTGCCAGCAGCGTAGGGGGTGCGGGACGGACTTATGAGCAGTTCTTC.

This rearrangement joins TRBV5-1 to TRBJ1-4; TRBD1 matches 7 bases. Trimming removed 0 bases from V and 4 bases from J; junction bases left unmatched: 6. CDR3 length: 16 amino acids. Germline V gene lookup returns CDR1 SGHRS and CDR2 YFSETQ. The CDR3 loop is CASSLGQGAINEKLFF. DNA for the CDR3: TGCGCCAGCAGCTTGGGACAGGGCGCAATTAATGAAAAACTGTTTTTT.

The V and J genes are TRBV5-4 and TRBJ2-1, with 8 bases aligning to TRBD1. Germline values: CDR1 SGHNT, CDR2 YYREEE (reference sequence). The CDR3 covers 15 residues. With V trimmed by 0 bases and J by 10 bases, 9 bases remained unmatched. The chain's CDR3 is CASSLAQGALAEQFF. The CDR3 region has the DNA TGTGCCAGCAGCTTGGCCCAGGGGGCCCTAGCCGAGCAGTTCTTC. The full variable domain, completed using reference TRBV5-4 and TRBJ2-1, is ETGVTQSPTHLIKTRGQQVTLRCSSQSGHNTVSWYQQALGQGPQFIFQYYREEENGRGNFPPRFSGLQFPNYSSELNVNALELDDSALYLCASSLAQGALAEQFFGPGTRLTVL.

This chain joins TRBV18 and TRBJ2-5, with TRBD2 matching over 8 bases. The CDR3 runs 16 residues. The germline gives CDR1 KGHSH, CDR2 LQKENI. J was trimmed by 1 base and V by 3 bases; bases with no gene match: 7. In DNA form, the CDR3 reads TGTGCCAGCTCACCCCCGTCGGGGGGGTCCCAAGAGACCCAGTACTTC. This translates into CASSPPSGGSQETQYF.

The rearrangement joins TRBV5-1 to TRBJ1-1, with 9 bases identical to TRBD1. CDR1 SGHRS and CDR2 YFSETQ come from the germline V gene. The CDR3 consists of 14 residues. V trimming: 1 base; J trimming: 3 bases; junction bases outside the gene matches: 1. The DNA of the CDR3 is TGCGCCAGCAGCTTGAGACAGGGGGACACTGAAGCTTTCTTT. Translation: CASSLRQGDTEAFF.

This chain connects TRBV5-1 to TRBJ2-5; a possible D gene is TRBD1 (5 bases). The germline CDR1 and CDR2 sequences are SGHRS and YFSETQ. This CDR3 spans 14 amino acids. Trimming left V 0 bases short and J 5 bases short, with 11 bases between. This CDR3 is CASSLAGARETQYF. CDR3 in DNA: TGCGCCAGCAGCTTGGCTGGGGCTCGTGAGACCCAGTACTTC. The complete variable domain, with remaining parts taken from reference TRBV5-1 and TRBJ2-5, reads KAGVTQTPRYLIKTRGQQVTLSCSPISGHRSVSWYQQTPGQGLQFLFEYFSETQRNKGNFPGRFSGRQFSNSRSEMNVSTLELGDSALYLCASSLAGARETQYFGPGTRLLVL.

The chain is built from TRBV5-5 and TRBJ1-1, with D tentatively TRBD1 (5 bases). The CDR3 length is 14 residues. In germline, CDR1 is SGHKS, CDR2 YYEKEE (reference sequence). The V end was cut by 1 base, the J end by 4 bases, with 11 bases between. This CDR3 is CASSLRGSITEAFF. CDR3 sequence (DNA): TGTGCCAGCAGCTTGCGGGGCTCTATCACTGAAGCTTTCTTT.

This clone was counted a single time. The chain employs TRBV2 and TRBJ2-1; D is uncertain. The CDR3 extends over 12 amino acids. Trimming left V 6 bases short and J 10 bases short, with 13 bases between. Germline CDR1 SNHLY, CDR2 FYNNEI. CDR3 nucleotide sequence: TGTGCCAGCAGACACGAATCAGGCGAGCAGTTCTTC. Encoded protein: CASRHESGEQFF.

This chain links TRBV5-1 with TRBJ2-1, with a weak D call TRBD1 (5 bases). This CDR3 has 17 amino acids. Trimming took off 0 bases at V and 0 bases at J, with 13 bases between the two ends. Germline CDR1 reads SGHRS; CDR2 reads YFSETQ. The CDR3 is CASSLDQRQSSYNEQFF. The CDR3 region has the DNA TGCGCCAGCAGCTTGGATCAAAGACAGAGCTCCTACAATGAGCAGTTCTTC.

The chain joins TRBV7-3 to TRBJ2-7, with 12 nucleotides matching TRBD2. Germline CDR1 reads SGHTA; CDR2 reads FQGTGA. There are 15 residues in the CDR3. J gave up 5 bases and V 5 bases, and 7 bases lay outside the gene matches. CDR3 bases: TGTGCCAGCAGCCCTAGACTAGCGGGAGTCCACGAGCAGTACTTC. Translating gives CASSPRLAGVHEQYF.

V and J are TRBV28 and TRBJ2-3; 9 bases match TRBD2. The V gene's germline CDR1 is MDHEN and CDR2 SYDVKM. V lost 1 base and J lost 4; bases outside the gene matches: 21. The CDR3 runs to 21 residues. The CDR3, as DNA: TGTGCCAGCAGTTTATACCCCAGACAGGGTGTGCGGGAGGGCCCCGCAGATACGCAGTATTTT. Translation gives CASSLYPRQGVREGPADTQYF.

V and J are TRBV11-2 and TRBJ2-7; D is tentatively TRBD1 or TRBD2 (5 bases each). CDR1 and CDR2 from the germline V gene are SGHAT and FQNNGV. This CDR3 is built from 14 residues. Trimming pared 3 bases from V and 1 base from J, leaving 10 bases between. The CDR3 nucleotides read TGTGCCAGCAGCTTCCGGGACGGATCCTACGAGCAGTACTTC. Protein sequence: CASSFRDGSYEQYF.

The J gene is TRBJ2-7, the V gene TRBV7-6, with TRBD1 matching over 12 bases. The CDR3 length is 14 residues. In germline, CDR1 is SGHVS, CDR2 FNYEAQ. With V trimmed by 8 bases and J by 6 bases, 8 bases remained unmatched. The CDR3, as DNA: TGTGCCAGCGGAAAACCGGGACAGGGGGCCGAGCAGTACTTC. Translation gives CASGKPGQGAEQYF.

The chain couples TRBV10-2 to TRBJ1-1, with 8 positions matching TRBD1. The J segment lost 0 bases and the V segment lost 7 bases, leaving 7 bases of the junction unmatched. Germline V CDR1 and CDR2: WSHSY, SAAADI. The CDR3 is 15 residues long. The CDR3 nucleotides are TGCGCCAGCACCCGGACAGGGAGCATGAACACTGAAGCTTTCTTT. Protein sequence: CASTRTGSMNTEAFF.

V is TRBV5-1 and J is TRBJ1-2, with D perhaps matching TRBD1 (5 bases). From germline, CDR1 is SGHRS and CDR2 YFSETQ. Between the trimmed V and J ends, which lost 4 bases and 8 bases, there was a span of 24 bases. The CDR3 runs 16 residues. DNA of the CDR3: TGCGCCAGCAGCCCGGGCCTCGGGGGATCAGGAAAGGGCTACACCTTC. Amino acid sequence: CASSPGLGGSGKGYTF.

This chain links TRBV2 with TRBJ2-3; possible D gene TRBD2, 5 bases. The CDR3 has 12 amino acids. CDR1 SNHLY and CDR2 FYNNEI come from the germline V gene. V dropped 5 bases and J dropped 4 bases, with 7 bases sitting between them. DNA for the CDR3: TGTGCCAGCAGTCCGGGATCAGATACGCAGTATTTT. It is translated as CASSPGSDTQYF.

The chain joins TRBV28 to TRBJ2-7, with 11 bases identical to TRBD1. The CDR3 is made up of 16 amino acids. V lost 3 bases to trimming and J lost 2 bases; unmatched junction nucleotides: 6. Germline assignment: CDR1 MDHEN and CDR2 SYDVKM. CDR3 sequence reads: CASSFFGQGATYEQYF. The CDR3 DNA is TGTGCCAGCAGTTTTTTCGGACAGGGGGCAACCTACGAGCAGTACTTC. The full variable domain, in which reference TRBV28 and TRBJ2-7 provide the parts outside the CDR3, is DVKVTQSSRYLVKRTGEKVFLECVQDMDHENMFWYRQDPGLGLRLIYFSYDVKMKEKGDIPEGYSVSREKKERFSLILESASTNQTSMYLCASSFFGQGATYEQYFGPGTRLTVT.

The chain has TRBV5-1 and TRBJ1-2; no reliable D call. This CDR3 comprises 14 residues. V lost 3 bases and J lost 1, with 10 bases in between. The germline V gene encodes CDR1 SGHRS and CDR2 YFSETQ. CDR3: CASSWREFNYGYTF. CDR3 DNA: TGCGCCAGCAGCTGGAGGGAGTTTAACTATGGCTACACCTTC.

This sequence joins TRBV4-2 and TRBJ2-5; 10 bases match TRBD1. CDR3 length: 18 amino acids. Trimming removed 8 bases from V and 5 bases from J; junction bases left unmatched: 20. Germline V gene data show CDR1 as LGHNA and CDR2 as YNFKEQ. CDR3 DNA: TGTGCCAGCGCACAGCGACCCACCGGGACAGGGGTTGGGGAGACCCAGTACTTC. Protein: CASAQRPTGTGVGETQYF.

A single count supports this clone. The gene calls are TRBV9 and TRBJ2-1; D gene ambiguous. V was pared by 0 bases and J by 13 bases, with 8 bases between. Germline-derived CDR1 and CDR2 are SGDLS and YYNGEE. The CDR3 is 11 residues long. CDR3: CASSVEDIQFF. The CDR3 bases are TGTGCCAGCAGCGTAGAAGATATACAGTTCTTC.

The chain joins TRBV11-2 to TRBJ2-7; TRBD2 might be the D (5 bases). Germline values: CDR1 SGHAT, CDR2 FQNNGV. Trimming pared 0 bases from V and 3 bases from J, leaving 12 bases between. This CDR3 region has 15 residues. This CDR3 reads CASSLEGNAGYEQYF. In DNA form, the CDR3 reads TGTGCCAGCAGCTTAGAGGGAAACGCGGGCTACGAGCAGTACTTC.

The chain uses TRBV5-4 and TRBJ2-1; TRBD1 might be the D (5 bases). From germline, CDR1 is SGHNT and CDR2 YYREEE (reference sequence). CDR3 length equals 13 residues. The germline V and J ends were trimmed by 4 bases and 4 bases, with 9 bases remaining between them. The CDR3 sequence: CASSPDRYNEQFF. CDR3 nucleotides: TGTGCCAGCAGCCCCGACAGATACAATGAGCAGTTCTTC.

This chain connects TRBV5-1 to TRBJ2-3; D gene uncertain. This CDR3 spans 14 amino acids. Trimming took off 6 bases at V and 2 bases at J, with 13 bases between the two ends. Per the germline V gene, CDR1 is SGHRS and CDR2 is YFSETQ. The CDR3, as DNA: TGCGCCAGCACGGAGTGGAGATCCACAGATACGCAGTATTTT. This translates into CASTEWRSTDTQYF.

V usage is TRBV5-1 and J usage is TRBJ2-3; a weak D match, TRBD2 (6 bases). Germline loops: CDR1 SGHRS, CDR2 YFSETQ. The CDR3 length is 15 residues. Trimming left V 7 bases short and J 6 bases short, with 21 bases between. CDR3 bases: TGCGCCAGCTCTCGCAGGGAGGACCAGTGGGATACGCAGTATTTT. Its protein is CASSRREDQWDTQYF.

The chain recombines TRBV11-3 with TRBJ2-1; 12 bases line up with TRBD2. This CDR3 region has 17 residues. J was trimmed by 8 bases and V by 3 bases; bases with no gene match: 11. The V gene's germline CDR1 is SGHNT and CDR2 YENEEA. For the CDR3, the DNA is TGTGCCAGCAGCTTGAGGGCTAGCGGGAGGGCTATCGATGAGCAGTTCTTC. Protein sequence: CASSLRASGRAIDEQFF. The full variable domain, its missing parts supplied by reference TRBV11-3 and TRBJ2-1, is EAGVVQSPRYKIIEKKQPVAFWCNPISGHNTLYWYLQNLGQGPELLIRYENEEAVDDSQLPKDRFSAERLKGVDSTLKIQPAELGDSAVYLCASSLRASGRAIDEQFFGPGTRLTVL.